This T cell receptor (beta chain) stems from a study of radiotherapy plus CTLA-4 blockade in lung cancer. Looking at the study overall: About a sixth of enrolled patients responded objectively, and approximately 34% had disease control.

Comments on this clone: Its target is not known.

Sequencing was performed with immunoSEQ multiplex PCR; in TCRdb, only in-frame clones are kept and a portion is missing. The sample has some 110,000 clones; approximately 80% are singletons. Points from the study as a whole: Response was reportedly best predicted by early blood T cell clone dynamics, with interferon-beta.

The TCR was taken from a human donor with non-small cell lung cancer that progressed on radiotherapy plus ipilimumab. Some clones in this sample may be carry-over from other donors' samples. The source material was peripheral blood, sampled from a patient treated with radiotherapy plus ipilimumab.

The CDR3 loop is CASRRQGPASYEQYF. The CDR3 DNA follows: TGTGCCAGCAGAAGACAGGGCCCAGCTTCCTACGAGCAGTACTTC. The gene calls are TRBV6-5 and TRBJ2-7; 7 bases line up with TRBD1. V lost 6 bases, J lost 1 base, and 9 bases stayed unmatched. There are 15 residues in the CDR3. Per germline, CDR1 MNHEY and CDR2 SVGAGI.